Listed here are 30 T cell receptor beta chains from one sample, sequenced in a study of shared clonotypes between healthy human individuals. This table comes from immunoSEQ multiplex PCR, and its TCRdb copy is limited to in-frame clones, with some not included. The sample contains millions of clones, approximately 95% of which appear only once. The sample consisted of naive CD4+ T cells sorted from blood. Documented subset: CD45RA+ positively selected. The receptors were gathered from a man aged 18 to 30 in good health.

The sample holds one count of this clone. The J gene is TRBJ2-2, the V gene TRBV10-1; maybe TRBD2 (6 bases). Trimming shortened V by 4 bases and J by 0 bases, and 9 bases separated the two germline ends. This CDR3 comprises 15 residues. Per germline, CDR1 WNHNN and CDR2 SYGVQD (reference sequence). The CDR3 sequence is CASSATGANTGELFF. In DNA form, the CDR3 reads TGCGCCAGCAGTGCCACGGGGGCGAACACCGGGGAGCTGTTTTTT.

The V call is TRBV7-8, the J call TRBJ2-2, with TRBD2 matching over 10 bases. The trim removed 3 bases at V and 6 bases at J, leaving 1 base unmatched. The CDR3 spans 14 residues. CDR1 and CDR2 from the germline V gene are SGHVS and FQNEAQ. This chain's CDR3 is CASSFGLAAGELFF. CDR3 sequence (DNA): TGTGCCAGCAGCTTCGGACTAGCGGCCGGGGAGCTGTTTTTT.

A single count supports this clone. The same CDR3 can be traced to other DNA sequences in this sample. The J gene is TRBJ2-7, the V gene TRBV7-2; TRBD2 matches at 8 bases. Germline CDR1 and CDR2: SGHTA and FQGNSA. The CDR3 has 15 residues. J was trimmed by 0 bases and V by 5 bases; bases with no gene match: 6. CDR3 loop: CASSPQRGSSYEQYF. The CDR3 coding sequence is TGTGCCAGCAGCCCCCAGCGGGGGTCCTCCTACGAGCAGTACTTC.

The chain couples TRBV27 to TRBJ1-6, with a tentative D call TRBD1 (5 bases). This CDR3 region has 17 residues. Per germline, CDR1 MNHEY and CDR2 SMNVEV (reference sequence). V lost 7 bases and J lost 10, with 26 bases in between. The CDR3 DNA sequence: TGTGCCAGCACCCTTATTAGGGGCAGGGTCGTCTACTCACCCCTCCACTTT. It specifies CASTLIRGRVVYSPLHF.

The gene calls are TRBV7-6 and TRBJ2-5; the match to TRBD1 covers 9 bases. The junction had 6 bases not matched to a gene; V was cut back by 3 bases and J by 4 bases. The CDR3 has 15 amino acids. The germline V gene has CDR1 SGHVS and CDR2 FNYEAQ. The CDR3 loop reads CASSLGQGLGETQYF. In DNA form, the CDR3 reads TGTGCCAGCAGCTTGGGACAGGGTTTAGGAGAGACCCAGTACTTC.

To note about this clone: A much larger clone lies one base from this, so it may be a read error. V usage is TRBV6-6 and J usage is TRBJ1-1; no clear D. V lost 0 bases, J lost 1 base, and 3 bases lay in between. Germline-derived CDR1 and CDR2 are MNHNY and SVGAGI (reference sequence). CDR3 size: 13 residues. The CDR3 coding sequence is TGTGCCAGCAGTTACTCGTGGAACACTGAAGCTTTCTTT. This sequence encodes CASSYSWNTEAFF.

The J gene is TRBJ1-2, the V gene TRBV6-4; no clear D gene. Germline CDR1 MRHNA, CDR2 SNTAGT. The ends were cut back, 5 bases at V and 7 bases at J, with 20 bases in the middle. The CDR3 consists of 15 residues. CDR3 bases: TGTGCCAGCAGTTTAGAGGAGGGTAGTCTCGGTGGCTACACCTTC. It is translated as CASSLEEGSLGGYTF.

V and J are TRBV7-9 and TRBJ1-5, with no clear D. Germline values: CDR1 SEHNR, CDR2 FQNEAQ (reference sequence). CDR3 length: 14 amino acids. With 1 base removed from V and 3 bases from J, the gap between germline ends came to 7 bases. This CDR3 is CASSLGTNNQPQHF. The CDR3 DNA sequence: TGTGCCAGCAGCTTAGGTACTAACAATCAGCCCCAGCATTTT.

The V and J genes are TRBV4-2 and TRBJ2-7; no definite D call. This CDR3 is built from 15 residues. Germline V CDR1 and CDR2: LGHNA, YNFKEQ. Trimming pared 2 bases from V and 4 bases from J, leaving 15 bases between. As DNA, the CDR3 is TGTGCCAGCAGCCAAACGAGTACAGCGTCTTACGAGCAGTACTTC. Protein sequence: CASSQTSTASYEQYF.

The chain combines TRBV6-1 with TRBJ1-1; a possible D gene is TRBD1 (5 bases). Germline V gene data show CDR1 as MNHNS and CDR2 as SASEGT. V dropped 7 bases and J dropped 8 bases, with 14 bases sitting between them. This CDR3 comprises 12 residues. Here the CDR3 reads CASTWWQGEAFF. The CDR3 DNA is TGTGCCAGCACTTGGTGGCAGGGAGAAGCTTTCTTT.

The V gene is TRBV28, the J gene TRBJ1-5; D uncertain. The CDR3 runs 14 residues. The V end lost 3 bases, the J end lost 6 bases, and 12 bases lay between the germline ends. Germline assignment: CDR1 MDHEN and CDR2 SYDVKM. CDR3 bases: TGTGCCAGCAGTTTGGAGGGTGGTGGTCAGCCCCAGCATTTT. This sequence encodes CASSLEGGGQPQHF. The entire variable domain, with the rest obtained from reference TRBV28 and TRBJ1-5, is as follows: DVKVTQSSRYLVKRTGEKVFLECVQDMDHENMFWYRQDPGLGLRLIYFSYDVKMKEKGDIPEGYSVSREKKERFSLILESASTNQTSMYLCASSLEGGGQPQHFGDGTRLSIL.

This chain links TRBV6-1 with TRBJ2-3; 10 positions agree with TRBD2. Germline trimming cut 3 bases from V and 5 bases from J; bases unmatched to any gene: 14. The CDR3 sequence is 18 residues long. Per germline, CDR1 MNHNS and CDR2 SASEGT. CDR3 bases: TGTGCCAGCAGTGACTTGGCTTCTAGCGGGAGTTCGGGAGATACGCAGTATTTT. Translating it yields CASSDLASSGSSGDTQYF.

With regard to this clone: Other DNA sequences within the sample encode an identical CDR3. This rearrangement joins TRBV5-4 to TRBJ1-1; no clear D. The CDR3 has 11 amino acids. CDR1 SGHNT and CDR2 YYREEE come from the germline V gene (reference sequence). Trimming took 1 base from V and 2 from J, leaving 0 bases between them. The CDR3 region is CASSLNTEAFF. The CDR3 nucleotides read TGTGCCAGCAGCTTGAACACTGAAGCTTTCTTT.

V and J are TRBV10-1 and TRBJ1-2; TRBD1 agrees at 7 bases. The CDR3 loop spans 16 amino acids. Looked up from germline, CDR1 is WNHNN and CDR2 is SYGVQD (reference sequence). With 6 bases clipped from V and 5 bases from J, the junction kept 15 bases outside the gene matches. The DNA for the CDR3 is TGCGCCAGCAGACCCCGACAGGGAGGGTTGCGGTATGGCTACACCTTC. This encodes CASRPRQGGLRYGYTF.

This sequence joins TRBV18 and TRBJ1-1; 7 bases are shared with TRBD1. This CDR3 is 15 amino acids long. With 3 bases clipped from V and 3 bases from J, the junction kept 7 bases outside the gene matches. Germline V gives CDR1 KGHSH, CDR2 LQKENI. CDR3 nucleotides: TGTGCCAGCTCACCCACACAGGGGTACGACACTGAAGCTTTCTTT. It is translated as CASSPTQGYDTEAFF.

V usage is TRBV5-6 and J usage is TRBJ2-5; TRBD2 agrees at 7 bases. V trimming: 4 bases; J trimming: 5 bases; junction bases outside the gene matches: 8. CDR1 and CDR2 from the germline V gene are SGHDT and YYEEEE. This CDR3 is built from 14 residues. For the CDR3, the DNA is TGTGCCAGCAGCATCCAACGGGGAGGGGAGACCCAGTACTTC. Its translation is CASSIQRGGETQYF.

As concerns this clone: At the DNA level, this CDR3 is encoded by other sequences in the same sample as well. The CDR3 nucleotides read TGTGCCAGCAGCTTAGGCGTCTACGAGCAGTACTTC. Translating it yields CASSLGVYEQYF. The V gene is TRBV7-2, the J gene TRBJ2-7; D gene ambiguous. V lost 1 base, J lost 3 bases, and 4 bases lay in between. This CDR3 region has 12 residues. From germline, CDR1 is SGHTA and CDR2 FQGNSA.

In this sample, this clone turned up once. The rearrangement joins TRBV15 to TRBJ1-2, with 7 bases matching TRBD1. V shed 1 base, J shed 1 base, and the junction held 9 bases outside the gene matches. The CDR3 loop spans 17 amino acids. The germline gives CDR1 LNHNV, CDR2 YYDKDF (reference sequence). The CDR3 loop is CATSRGAQGKVNYGYTF. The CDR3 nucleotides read TGTGCCACCAGCAGAGGCGCACAGGGGAAGGTTAACTATGGCTACACCTTC.

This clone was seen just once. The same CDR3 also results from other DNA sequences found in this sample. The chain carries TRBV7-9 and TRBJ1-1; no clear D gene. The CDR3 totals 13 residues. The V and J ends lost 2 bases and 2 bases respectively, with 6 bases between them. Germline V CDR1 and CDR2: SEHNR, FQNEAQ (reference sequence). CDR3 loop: CASSLSLNTEAFF. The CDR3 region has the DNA TGTGCCAGCAGCTTATCCCTAAACACTGAAGCTTTCTTT.

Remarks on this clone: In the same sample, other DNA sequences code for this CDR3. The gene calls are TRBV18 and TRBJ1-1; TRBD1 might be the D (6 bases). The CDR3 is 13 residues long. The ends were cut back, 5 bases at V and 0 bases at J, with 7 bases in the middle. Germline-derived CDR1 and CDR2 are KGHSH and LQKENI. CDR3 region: CASSGQLNTEAFF. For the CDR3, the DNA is TGTGCCAGCTCAGGACAGTTGAACACTGAAGCTTTCTTT. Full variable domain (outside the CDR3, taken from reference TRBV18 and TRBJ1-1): NAGVMQNPRHLVRRRGQEARLRCSPMKGHSHVYWYRQLPEEGLKFMVYLQKENIIDESGMPKERFSAEFPKEGPSILRIQQVVRGDSAAYFCASSGQLNTEAFFGQGTRLTVV.

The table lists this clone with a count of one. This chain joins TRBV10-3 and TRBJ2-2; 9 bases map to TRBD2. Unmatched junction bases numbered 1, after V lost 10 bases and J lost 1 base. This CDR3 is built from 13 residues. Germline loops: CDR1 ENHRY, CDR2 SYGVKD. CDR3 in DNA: TGTGCCAGTAGCGGGGGGAACACCGGGGAGCTGTTTTTT. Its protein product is CASSGGNTGELFF.

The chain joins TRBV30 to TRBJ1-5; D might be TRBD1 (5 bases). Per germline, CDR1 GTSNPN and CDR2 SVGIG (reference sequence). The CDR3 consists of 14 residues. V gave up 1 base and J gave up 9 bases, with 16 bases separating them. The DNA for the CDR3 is TGTGCCTGGAGTGCAATCTCCGGGGACGGGCCCCAGCATTTT. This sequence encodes CAWSAISGDGPQHF.

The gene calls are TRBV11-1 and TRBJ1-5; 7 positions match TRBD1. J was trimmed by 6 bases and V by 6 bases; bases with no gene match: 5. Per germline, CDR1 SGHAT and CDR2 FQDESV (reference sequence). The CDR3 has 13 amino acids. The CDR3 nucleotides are TGTGCCAGCAGTCCAACAGGGGTTCAGCCCCAGCATTTT. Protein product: CASSPTGVQPQHF.

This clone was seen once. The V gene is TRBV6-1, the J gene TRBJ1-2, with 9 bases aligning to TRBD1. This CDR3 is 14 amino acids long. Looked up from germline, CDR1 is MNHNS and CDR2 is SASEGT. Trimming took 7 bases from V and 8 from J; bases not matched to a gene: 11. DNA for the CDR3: TGTGCCAGCACCCCCGGGACAGGGCTAGGAGGCTACACCTTC. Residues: CASTPGTGLGGYTF.

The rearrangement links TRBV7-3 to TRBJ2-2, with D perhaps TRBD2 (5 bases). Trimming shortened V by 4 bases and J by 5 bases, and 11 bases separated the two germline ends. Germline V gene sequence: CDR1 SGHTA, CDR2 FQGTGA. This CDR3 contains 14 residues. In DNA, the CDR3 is TGTGCCAGCAGCTCCTCGGGAAGTACCGGGGAGCTGTTTTTT. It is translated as CASSSSGSTGELFF.

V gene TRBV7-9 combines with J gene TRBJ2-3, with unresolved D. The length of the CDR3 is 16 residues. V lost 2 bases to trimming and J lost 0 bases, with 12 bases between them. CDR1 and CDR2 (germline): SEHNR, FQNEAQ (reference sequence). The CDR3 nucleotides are TGTGCCAGCAGCTTACGAGCGTCCTCTAGCACAGATACGCAGTATTTT. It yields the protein CASSLRASSSTDTQYF.

CDR3 in amino acids: CASSHGRGFQETQYF. Here the CDR3 DNA reads TGTGCCAGCAGTCACGGTCGGGGCTTCCAAGAGACCCAGTACTTC. The chain is built from TRBV6-6 and TRBJ2-5; D is possibly TRBD1 or TRBD2 (5 bases each). V lost 5 bases and J lost 1, with 14 bases in between. Germline V gene data show CDR1 as MNHNY and CDR2 as SVGAGI (reference sequence). The CDR3 length is 15 residues.

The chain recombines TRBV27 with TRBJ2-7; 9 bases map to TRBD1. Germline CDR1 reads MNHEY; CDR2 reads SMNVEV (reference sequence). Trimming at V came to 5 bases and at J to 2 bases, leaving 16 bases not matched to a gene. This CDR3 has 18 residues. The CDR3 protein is CASSPIGKGQGGTYEQYF. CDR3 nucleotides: TGTGCCAGCAGTCCTATAGGGAAGGGACAGGGTGGTACCTACGAGCAGTACTTC.

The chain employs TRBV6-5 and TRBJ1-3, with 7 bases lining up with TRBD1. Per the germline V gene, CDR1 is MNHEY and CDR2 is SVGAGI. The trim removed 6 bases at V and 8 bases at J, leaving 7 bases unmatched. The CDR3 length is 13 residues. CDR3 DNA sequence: TGTGCCAGCAGCCCAGGGGGGGTCGACACCATATATTTT. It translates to CASSPGGVDTIYF.

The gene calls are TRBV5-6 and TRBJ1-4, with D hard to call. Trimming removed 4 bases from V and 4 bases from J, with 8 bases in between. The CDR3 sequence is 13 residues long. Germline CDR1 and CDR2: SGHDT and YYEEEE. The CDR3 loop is CASSRIINEKLFF. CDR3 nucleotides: TGTGCCAGCAGCCGGATTATTAATGAAAAACTGTTTTTT. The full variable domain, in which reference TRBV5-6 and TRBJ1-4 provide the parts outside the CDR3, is DAGVTQSPTHLIKTRGQQVTLRCSPKSGHDTVSWYQQALGQGPQFIFQYYEEEERQRGNFPDRFSGHQFPNYSSELNVNALLLGDSALYLCASSRIINEKLFFGSGTQLSVL.